This TCR beta chain is from a study of blood T cells in healthy people across ages. Whole-study results and caveats: Age showed a roughly linear inverse relationship with TCR beta diversity per million T cells.

The CDR3 totals 15 residues. Losses at the gene ends were 6 bases for V and 1 base for J; bases not matched to a gene: 5. At least 6.5 million PBMCs were isolated per sample. Total RNA extraction produced at least 5.5 micrograms (per sample) for the study. Combining a sample-barcoded 5' primer with a J-beta primer mix, a second PCR ran for roughly 6 to 12 cycles. TCRdb redid the calling of the 5' RACE reads with MiXCR, one entry per CDR3 protein. The sample yields approximately 820,000 distinct CDR3 sequences, under 45% seen once. Comments on this clonotype: The target antigen is unknown.

Sequenced: blood. The sequence was collected from a man aged 55 to 70 in good health. The V gene is TRBV12-3 or TRBV12-4, the J gene TRBJ2-2; 7 nucleotides align to TRBD1. DNA of the CDR3: TGTGCCAGCAGAGGACAGGTCATGAACACCGGGGAGCTGTTTTTT. Its translation is CASRGQVMNTGELFF.